The 10 T cell receptor beta chains presented below share a single source sample, sequenced in a study of T cells in Graves' hyperthyroidism and ophthalmopathy. The investigators amplified TCR beta CDR3 regions from RNA transcripts. The HTBI primer set served for first-round RT-PCR of the TCR CDR3. TCRdb reprocessed the multiplex PCR reads via MiXCR and lists one record per CDR3 protein. The sample includes fewer than 750,000 distinct CDR3 sequences, under 15% of them seen just once. Source material: blood. The receptor source for this set is a woman aged 40 to 50 with Graves' ophthalmopathy.

This clonotype was picked up many times. V is TRBV30 and J is TRBJ2-7; TRBD2 matches at 8 bases. CDR1 is GTSNPN and CDR2 is SVGIG in the germline V gene (reference sequence). The CDR3 spans 15 residues. Losses at the gene ends were 4 bases for V and 2 bases for J; bases not matched to a gene: 10. CDR3 amino acids: CAWTLGGRSAYEQYF. The CDR3 bases are TGTGCCTGGACCCTTGGCGGGAGGTCGGCCTACGAGCAGTACTTC.

This clonotype was observed many times. This rearrangement joins TRBV11-3 to TRBJ2-5; tentative D call: TRBD1 (5 bases). V lost 5 bases to trimming and J lost 1 base, with 8 bases between them. From germline, CDR1 is SGHNT and CDR2 YENEEA. The CDR3 runs 13 residues. CDR3: CASSPDIQETQYF. CDR3 in DNA: TGTGCCAGCAGCCCGGACATCCAAGAGACCCAGTACTTC.

This chain joins TRBV12-3 or TRBV12-4 and TRBJ2-5; D tentatively fits TRBD1 or TRBD2 (5 bases each). The length of the CDR3 is 14 residues. Deletions cut 2 bases from V and 5 bases from J, with 12 bases between. CDR3 DNA: TGTGCCAGCAGTTTACCCCCCAGGGAGGAGACCCAGTACTTC. Translation gives CASSLPPREETQYF.

This clonotype showed up many times. The rearrangement joins TRBV25-1 to TRBJ1-2, with D maybe TRBD1 (6 bases). The V end lost 5 bases, the J end lost 8 bases, and 15 bases lay between the germline ends. CDR1 is MGHDK, CDR2 SYGVNS, per germline. The CDR3 is 13 residues long. The CDR3 sequence is CASSTDAQGGYTF. CDR3 bases: TGTGCCAGCAGTACAGATGCCCAGGGGGGCTACACCTTC.

This clonotype was observed at least ten times. This chain links TRBV27 with TRBJ1-5; tentative D call: TRBD1 (6 bases). CDR1 and CDR2 from the germline V gene are MNHEY and SMNVEV (reference sequence). The CDR3 is made up of 14 amino acids. V was cut by 4 bases and J by 5 bases, with 12 bases left in between. CDR3 region: CASSSTGTYQPQHF. CDR3 DNA sequence: TGTGCCAGCAGTTCCACCGGGACATATCAGCCCCAGCATTTT.

The chain links TRBV30 to TRBJ1-3; D unresolved. The CDR3 loop spans 13 amino acids. The germline V and J ends were trimmed by 3 bases and 4 bases, with 10 bases remaining between them. Germline V gene lookup returns CDR1 GTSNPN and CDR2 SVGIG (reference sequence). CDR3 loop: CAWSHQRGNTIYF. The DNA for the CDR3 is TGTGCCTGGAGCCACCAACGGGGAAACACCATATATTTT.

V gene TRBV5-4 combines with J gene TRBJ1-3; TRBD1 aligns across 7 bases. CDR1 and CDR2 (germline): SGHNT, YYREEE (reference sequence). V shed 0 bases and J 2 bases; nucleotides not matched to a gene: 5. The CDR3 consists of 16 residues. This chain's CDR3 is CASSLAGTAAGNTIYF. In nucleotides, the CDR3 is TGTGCCAGCAGCTTGGCTGGGACAGCGGCTGGAAACACCATATATTTT.

V and J are TRBV27 and TRBJ2-4; D gene uncertain. Germline CDR1 and CDR2: MNHEY and SMNVEV (reference sequence). This CDR3 spans 14 amino acids. V lost 6 bases to trimming and J lost 8 bases, with 17 bases between them. The CDR3 here is CASSYRPSSDIQYF. In DNA form, the CDR3 reads TGTGCCAGCAGCTACCGACCCAGCTCAGACATTCAGTACTTC.

The chain is built from TRBV11-2 and TRBJ2-5, with D maybe TRBD2 (5 bases). Germline CDR1 and CDR2: SGHAT and FQNNGV. The V gene lost 5 bases and the J gene lost 1 base, with 17 bases spanning the gap. The CDR3 is made up of 16 amino acids. CDR3 in amino acids: CASSPRGRLGQETQYF. The CDR3, as DNA: TGTGCCAGCAGCCCCCGAGGGCGGTTGGGCCAAGAGACCCAGTACTTC.

Only a few counts were recorded for this clonotype. This chain joins TRBV11-1 and TRBJ2-7, with TRBD1 matching over 9 bases. Germline loops: CDR1 SGHAT, CDR2 FQDESV (reference sequence). Trimming removed 1 base from V and 4 bases from J; junction bases left unmatched: 8. There are 16 residues in the CDR3. CDR3 amino acids: CASSLGPGTGLYEQYF. In nucleotides, the CDR3 is TGTGCCAGCAGCTTAGGGCCCGGGACAGGGTTGTACGAGCAGTACTTC.